Detailed here is one T cell receptor (beta chain). The entry originates in a study of blood T cell repertoires in COVID-19. Overall study: Spain, Italy and the United States supplied samples that represented acute and convalescent COVID-19. The analysed material was cDNA or gDNA that came from T cells, B-cell-depleted T cells, or PBMCs.

Original processing notes: For nucleated cells, counts were estimated from reference gene primer amplification. Sequenced by immunoSEQ multiplex PCR; TCRdb stores in-frame clones only, minus some. V and J calls and clone size are those listed in that table; D and trimming were worked out from the DNA. The sample carries over 300,000 clones, 90% recorded once. The V end lost 9 bases, the J end lost 11 bases, and 21 bases lay between the germline ends. The length of the CDR3 is 13 residues. CDR1 is KGHDR, CDR2 SFDVKD, per germline. The sample was peripheral blood. The chain is built from TRBV24-1 and TRBJ1-1; D is undetermined. This TCR was sampled from a man younger than 35 with active or convalescent COVID-19. CDR3 nucleotides: TGTGCCACCCCCCGGGATGTGGTTACCCCCGCTTTCTTT. Protein: CATPRDVVTPAFF.